This T cell receptor (beta chain) was observed in a study of shared clonotypes between healthy human individuals. This clone was observed a handful of times. No antigen is known for it. The assay was carried out at the deep level. This table comes from immunoSEQ multiplex PCR, and its TCRdb copy is limited to in-frame clones, with some not included. The sample includes 450,000 to 500,000 clones, less than 80% seen only once; the top ten take roughly 12%. Whole-study findings and limits: Tissues were not sampled, only blood, and their repertoires likely differ.

The V segment lost 2 bases and the J segment 2 bases; nucleotides outside the gene matches: 4. Germline V gene data show CDR1 as SGHRS and CDR2 as YFSETQ. The CDR3 has 15 residues. HIV-negative, healthy adults without recent acute infections or vaccinations were the donors. For unsorted samples, genomic DNA was extracted from roughly 100 million PBMCs. The genes are TRBV5-1 and TRBJ2-3; 8 bases are shared with TRBD1. The source is a woman aged 40 to 49 in good health. Some clones in this sample may be carry-over from other donors' samples. Material: PBMCs. The CDR3 spells CASSFGDRITDTQYF. CDR3 coding DNA: TGCGCCAGCAGCTTCGGGGACAGGATCACAGATACGCAGTATTTT.